One and the same sample provided the 32 T cell receptor beta chains below, sequenced in a study of blood T cell repertoires in COVID-19. Sequencing used immunoSEQ multiplex PCR; TCRdb keeps in-frame clones, though not all of them. Among about 440,000 clones listed, roughly nine tenths were seen once. Source material: PBMCs or T cells enriched from blood (not recorded which). The receptors stem from a woman under 30 with acute COVID-19.

The chain carries TRBV10-1 and TRBJ2-3, with 7 bases lining up with TRBD2. The length of the CDR3 is 15 residues. In germline, CDR1 is WNHNN, CDR2 SYGVQD (reference sequence). J lost 0 bases, V lost 8 bases, and 8 bases had no gene match. The CDR3 DNA is TGCGCCAGCGGGGTAGGGACTACGAGCACAGATACGCAGTATTTT. This translates into CASGVGTTSTDTQYF.

This chain joins TRBV6-5 and TRBJ1-3, with 12 bases identical to TRBD1. CDR1 is MNHEY, CDR2 SVGAGI, per germline. J lost 5 bases, V lost 4 bases, and 3 bases had no gene match. The CDR3 runs to 15 residues. CDR3 protein: CASSSGTGGRNTIYF. CDR3 sequence (DNA): TGTGCCAGCAGTTCCGGGACAGGGGGCCGAAACACCATATATTTT.

The chain is built from TRBV19 and TRBJ1-5; D perhaps matches TRBD1 (6 bases). Trimming shortened V by 4 bases and J by 6 bases, and 16 bases separated the two germline ends. Germline V gives CDR1 LNHDA, CDR2 SQIVND (reference sequence). There are 15 residues in the CDR3. CDR3: CASSRRQVSGQPQHF. The CDR3 DNA is TGTGCCAGTAGTAGAAGACAGGTGTCCGGTCAGCCCCAGCATTTT. Variable domain in full (rest from reference TRBV19 and TRBJ1-5): DGGITQSPKYLFRKEGQNVTLSCEQNLNHDAMYWYRQDPGQGLRLIYYSQIVNDFQKGDIAEGYSVSREKKESFPLTVTSAQKNPTAFYLCASSRRQVSGQPQHFGDGTRLSIL.

This sequence joins TRBV5-1 and TRBJ2-1, with 12 nucleotides matching TRBD2. Per germline, CDR1 SGHRS and CDR2 YFSETQ. This CDR3 spans 15 amino acids. Germline trimming cut 3 bases from V and 4 bases from J; bases unmatched to any gene: 2. The CDR3 protein is CASSYLAGGYNEQFF. In nucleotides, the CDR3 is TGCGCCAGCAGCTATCTAGCGGGGGGGTACAATGAGCAGTTCTTC.

The CDR3 here is CASSIRTDSNEQFF. CDR3 nucleotides: TGTGCCAGCAGCATCCGGACTGATTCCAATGAGCAGTTCTTC. The gene calls are TRBV7-2 and TRBJ2-1; a possible D gene is TRBD2 (5 bases). Germline lookup yields CDR1 SGHTA and CDR2 FQGNSA. The CDR3 is 14 residues long. The V and J ends lost 5 bases and 6 bases respectively, with 14 bases between them.

The J gene is TRBJ1-4, the V gene TRBV5-8, with TRBD1 matching 8 bases. This CDR3 spans 16 amino acids. The junction had 11 bases not matched to a gene; V was cut back by 10 bases and J by 0 bases. Germline loops: CDR1 SGHTS, CDR2 YDEGEE. This CDR3 reads CAGHAGGFATNEKLFF. The DNA of the CDR3 is TGTGCCGGTCATGCAGGGGGCTTTGCAACTAATGAAAAACTGTTTTTT.

CDR3 sequence: CASSIQRGGAGELFF. The CDR3 coding sequence is TGTGCCAGTAGTATTCAGCGGGGGGGCGCCGGGGAGCTGTTTTTT. J is TRBJ2-2 and V is TRBV19, with TRBD2 identical over 10 bases. This CDR3 spans 15 amino acids. Germline lookup yields CDR1 LNHDA and CDR2 SQIVND (reference sequence). After removal of 3 bases from V and 6 bases from J, the junction contained 4 bases not matched to a gene.

The chain links TRBV28 to TRBJ2-7; 7 bases map to TRBD2. From germline, CDR1 is MDHEN and CDR2 SYDVKM. Germline trimming cut 5 bases from V and 4 bases from J; bases unmatched to any gene: 8. The length of the CDR3 is 14 residues. CDR3 amino acids: CASSTGLVVYEQYF. Written as DNA, the CDR3 is TGTGCCAGCAGTACCGGACTAGTCGTATACGAGCAGTACTTC.

The V gene is TRBV4-1, the J gene TRBJ2-6, with 7 nucleotides matching TRBD1. Germline CDR1 reads MGHRA; CDR2 reads YSYEKL. CDR3 length equals 20 residues. Unmatched junction bases numbered 15, after V lost 2 bases and J lost 2 bases. In nucleotides, the CDR3 is TGCGCCAGCAGCCAATTCATAAAGTTGGGACAGTCGGCTGGGGCCAACGTCCTGACTTTC. Amino acids: CASSQFIKLGQSAGANVLTF.

This clone was picked up a small number of times. The CDR3 spells CARSLHRGQVGNYNSPLHF. The CDR3 DNA sequence: TGTGCCAGAAGCTTGCACAGGGGGCAAGTTGGGAATTATAATTCACCCCTCCACTTT. This chain links TRBV5-3 with TRBJ1-6, with 9 bases aligning to TRBD1. TRBV5-3 falls under the ORF class, with uncertain function. The CDR3 loop spans 19 amino acids. V lost 1 base, J lost 4 bases, and 12 bases stayed unmatched.

V usage is TRBV7-3 and J usage is TRBJ2-3, with TRBD2 matching 11 bases. This CDR3 has 16 amino acids. The trim removed 4 bases at V and 0 bases at J, leaving 3 bases unmatched. In germline, CDR1 is SGHTA, CDR2 FQGTGA. The CDR3, as DNA: TGTGCCAGCAGCTCCCTAGCGGGGGGAAGCACAGATACGCAGTATTTT. This codes for CASSSLAGGSTDTQYF. Drawing the rest from reference TRBV7-3 and TRBJ2-3, the complete variable domain is GAGVSQTPSNKVTEKGKYVELRCDPISGHTALYWYRQSLGQGPEFLIYFQGTGAADDSGLPNDRFFAVRPEGSVSTLKIQRTERGDSAVYLCASSSLAGGSTDTQYFGPGTRLTVL.

This chain joins TRBV11-2 and TRBJ2-1, with TRBD1 as a possible D gene (6 bases). Trimming stripped 2 bases from V and 7 bases from J, with 24 bases between. Germline V gene lookup returns CDR1 SGHAT and CDR2 FQNNGV. This CDR3 comprises 18 residues. This CDR3 reads CASSLLISTGRLPNEQFF. In nucleotides, the CDR3 is TGTGCCAGCAGCTTACTCATCTCGACAGGCCGACTACCTAATGAGCAGTTCTTC.

CDR3: CASSETGFGQPQHF. The CDR3 DNA sequence: TGTGCCAGTAGTGAGACAGGGTTCGGGCAGCCCCAGCATTTT. The chain has TRBV19 and TRBJ1-5; TRBD1 matches 7 bases. The CDR3 consists of 14 residues. Germline CDR1 reads LNHDA; CDR2 reads SQIVND (reference sequence). With 5 bases clipped from V and 7 bases from J, the junction kept 8 bases outside the gene matches.

The rearrangement joins TRBV18 to TRBJ1-4, with a tentative D call TRBD1 (5 bases). Germline CDR1 KGHSH, CDR2 LQKENI. The CDR3 is 15 residues long. V was trimmed by 0 bases and J by 4 bases, leaving 9 bases between them. The CDR3 sequence: CASSPPGTFNEKLFF. The CDR3 DNA follows: TGTGCCAGCTCACCACCAGGGACTTTTAATGAAAAACTGTTTTTT.

The chain links TRBV25-1 to TRBJ1-4; D remains unclear. The CDR3 contains 13 residues. Germline CDR1 MGHDK, CDR2 SYGVNS. V was trimmed by 8 bases and J by 4 bases, leaving 11 bases between them. The CDR3 loop is CASATVSNEKLFF. The CDR3 nucleotides read TGTGCCAGCGCCACCGTGAGTAATGAAAAACTGTTTTTT. Full variable domain (rest looked up from reference TRBV25-1 and TRBJ1-4): EADIYQTPRYLVIGTGKKITLECSQTMGHDKMYWYQQDPGMELHLIHYSYGVNSTEKGDLSSESTVSRIRTEHFPLTLESARPSHTSQYLCASATVSNEKLFFGSGTQLSVL.

The J gene is TRBJ1-2, the V gene TRBV9; 9 nucleotides line up with TRBD1. J was trimmed by 6 bases and V by 3 bases; bases with no gene match: 6. Germline V gene lookup returns CDR1 SGDLS and CDR2 YYNGEE. CDR3 length equals 14 residues. CDR3 sequence: CASSGSGTGNGYTF. CDR3 DNA: TGTGCCAGCAGCGGTTCCGGGACAGGGAATGGCTACACCTTC. Full variable domain (missing parts from reference TRBV9 and TRBJ1-2): DSGVTQTPKHLITATGQRVTLRCSPRSGDLSVYWYQQSLDQGLQFLIQYYNGEERAKGNILERFSAQQFPDLHSELNLSSLELGDSALYFCASSGSGTGNGYTFGSGTRLTVV.

This chain joins TRBV3-1 (or the pseudogene TRBV3-2) and TRBJ2-5; weak D call: TRBD1 (5 bases). V shed 0 bases and J shed 2 bases, with 13 bases lying between them. Looked up from germline, CDR1 is LGHDT and CDR2 is YNNKEL (reference sequence). The CDR3 totals 16 residues. CDR3 residues: CASSQDWRTGQETQYF. CDR3 bases: TGTGCCAGCAGCCAAGATTGGCGTACAGGACAAGAGACCCAGTACTTC.

The chain combines TRBV4-1 with TRBJ1-4; D not resolved. The V end lost 3 bases, the J end lost 5 bases, and 10 bases lay between the germline ends. CDR1 is MGHRA, CDR2 YSYEKL, per germline. CDR3 length: 14 residues. The CDR3 sequence is CASSQMSGNEKLFF. The CDR3 coding sequence is TGCGCCAGCAGCCAGATGTCAGGCAATGAAAAACTGTTTTTT.

The rearrangement links TRBV5-1 to TRBJ2-3; no clear D. The V gene lost 1 base and the J gene lost 4 bases, with 10 bases spanning the gap. Per germline, CDR1 SGHRS and CDR2 YFSETQ. CDR3 length: 14 residues. This CDR3 reads CASSLLSSPDTQYF. CDR3 in DNA: TGCGCCAGCAGCTTGCTGTCTTCCCCAGATACGCAGTATTTT.

The genes are TRBV11-2 and TRBJ1-5; D perhaps matches TRBD1 (6 bases). Trimming cost V 3 bases and J 9 bases, with 15 bases left between them. Germline V gives CDR1 SGHAT, CDR2 FQNNGV. This CDR3 is built from 14 residues. CDR3 bases: TGTGCCAGCAGCTTGTGGGGGGGCGCGACGCCCCAGCATTTT. Translating gives CASSLWGGATPQHF.

The chain combines TRBV5-1 with TRBJ2-1; 14 bases map to TRBD2. The CDR3 loop spans 18 amino acids. The V segment lost 5 bases and the J segment 7 bases; nucleotides outside the gene matches: 14. CDR1 is SGHRS, CDR2 YFSETQ, per germline. The chain's CDR3 is CASSRPTGTSGRVNEQFF. As DNA, the CDR3 is TGCGCCAGCAGTCGCCCGACGGGGACTAGCGGGAGAGTGAATGAGCAGTTCTTC.

J is TRBJ1-3 and V is TRBV10-3; 8 nucleotides agree with TRBD1. This CDR3 is built from 14 residues. The ends lost 6 bases at V and 4 bases at J; junction bases unmatched: 5. Per the germline V gene, CDR1 is ENHRY and CDR2 is SYGVKD. CDR3 bases: TGTGCCATCAGGGAGACAGGGGCAGGAAACACCATATATTTT. It encodes CAIRETGAGNTIYF.

The chain combines TRBV7-6 with TRBJ2-3; 15 nucleotides agree with TRBD2. The CDR3 covers 18 residues. The germline CDR1 and CDR2 sequences are SGHVS and FNYEAQ. The V and J ends lost 0 bases and 4 bases, in that order; junction bases with no gene match: 5. The CDR3 is CASSLAPGLAGGSDTQYF. For the CDR3, the DNA is TGTGCCAGCAGCTTAGCGCCGGGACTAGCGGGGGGATCAGATACGCAGTATTTT.

This clone came up a few times. The chain couples TRBV11-2 to TRBJ2-5, with unresolved D. The germline V gene encodes CDR1 SGHAT and CDR2 FQNNGV. The CDR3 contains 12 residues. V was trimmed by 5 bases and J by 5 bases, leaving 9 bases between them. The CDR3 is CASSVNPETQYF. As DNA, the CDR3 is TGTGCCAGCAGCGTAAATCCGGAGACCCAGTACTTC.

The chain is built from TRBV10-3 and TRBJ2-5; D is ambiguous. V lost 3 bases and J lost 5, with 16 bases in between. Germline loops: CDR1 ENHRY, CDR2 SYGVKD. The CDR3 has 15 amino acids. The DNA for the CDR3 is TGTGCCATCAGTGATAGGCTAGGCGAGGCGGAGACCCAGTACTTC. It is translated as CAISDRLGEAETQYF.

The V call is TRBV7-2, the J call TRBJ1-4; D is perhaps TRBD1 (6 bases). In germline, CDR1 is SGHTA, CDR2 FQGNSA. V was shortened by 3 bases and J by 0 bases, with 11 bases between the two germline ends. The CDR3 extends over 16 amino acids. The CDR3 coding sequence is TGTGCCAGCAGCTTCAGGGGCGCTGCAACTAATGAAAAACTGTTTTTT. Protein sequence: CASSFRGAATNEKLFF. The full variable domain, rest sourced from reference TRBV7-2 and TRBJ1-4, is GAGVSQSPSNKVTEKGKDVELRCDPISGHTALYWYRQSLGQGLEFLIYFQGNSAPDKSGLPSDRFSAERTGGSVSTLTIQRTQQEDSAVYLCASSFRGAATNEKLFFGSGTQLSVL.

The V and J genes are TRBV5-4 and TRBJ2-5, with D possibly being TRBD2 (5 bases). The V gene lost 9 bases and the J gene lost 3 bases, with 18 bases spanning the gap. The CDR3 is made up of 14 amino acids. Looked up from germline, CDR1 is SGHNT and CDR2 is YYREEE (reference sequence). The DNA of the CDR3 is TGTGCCACTTCCCCGGGAACGGATAAAGAGACCCAGTACTTC. It specifies CATSPGTDKETQYF. Variable domain in full (rest from reference TRBV5-4 and TRBJ2-5): ETGVTQSPTHLIKTRGQQVTLRCSSQSGHNTVSWYQQALGQGPQFIFQYYREEENGRGNFPPRFSGLQFPNYSSELNVNALELDDSALYLCATSPGTDKETQYFGPGTRLLVL.

The chain joins TRBV5-5 to TRBJ2-7; 10 nucleotides line up with TRBD1. Germline V lookup: CDR1 SGHKS, CDR2 YYEKEE (reference sequence). The trim removed 3 bases at V and 6 bases at J, leaving 6 bases unmatched. CDR3 length: 14 residues. The CDR3 spells CASSYGTGALEQYF. DNA for the CDR3: TGTGCCAGCAGCTATGGGACAGGGGCTCTCGAGCAGTACTTC.

V gene TRBV4-1 combines with J gene TRBJ2-2; 9 positions match TRBD1. With 0 bases clipped from V and 5 bases from J, the junction kept 13 bases outside the gene matches. The CDR3 totals 19 residues. Germline V gives CDR1 MGHRA, CDR2 YSYEKL. Here the CDR3 reads CASSQDRDRELLGTGELFF. CDR3 nucleotide sequence: TGCGCCAGCAGCCAAGATCGGGACAGGGAACTGTTGGGAACCGGGGAGCTGTTTTTT.

The chain employs TRBV5-4 and TRBJ2-2; 10 nucleotides match TRBD1. The germline CDR1 and CDR2 sequences are SGHNT and YYREEE (reference sequence). Trimming at V came to 7 bases and at J to 7 bases, leaving 4 bases not matched to a gene. The CDR3 extends over 13 amino acids. CDR3 loop: CASDRGLGGELFF. The CDR3 DNA sequence: TGTGCCAGCGACAGGGGGCTAGGCGGGGAGCTGTTTTTT.

The chain couples TRBV10-2 to TRBJ2-1; no definite D call. V lost 10 bases, J lost 10 bases, and 14 bases lay in between. From germline, CDR1 is WSHSY and CDR2 SAAADI. CDR3 length: 11 residues. Here the CDR3 DNA reads TGCGCCAACCCGAGAGTAAGAGAGCAGTTCTTC. Its protein is CANPRVREQFF.

This sequence joins TRBV19 and TRBJ2-3; 9 positions match TRBD2. This CDR3 contains 16 residues. The germline V gene encodes CDR1 LNHDA and CDR2 SQIVND (reference sequence). V lost 5 bases to trimming and J lost 3 bases; unmatched junction nucleotides: 9. The CDR3 is CASSSRAGGPTDTQYF. CDR3 nucleotides: TGTGCCAGTAGTTCGCGGGCGGGAGGGCCAACAGATACGCAGTATTTT.